The present entry profiles one TCR beta chain with its context. Its target is not known. Primed by a sample-barcoded 5' primer and a J-beta primer mix, a second PCR proceeded for 7 to 11 cycles. Each TCR beta cDNA got a 12-nucleotide random molecular identifier. TCRdb ran MiXCR on the 5' RACE reads and lists one entry per CDR3 protein. The sample carries around 650,000 distinct CDR3 sequences, about 34% recorded once. The CDR3 is made up of 15 amino acids. Trimming cost V 4 bases and J 7 bases, with 23 bases left between them. The germline V gene has CDR1 SQVTM and CDR2 ANQGSEA. The sample is drawn from a study of blood T cells in healthy people across ages. Each donor's blood draw was roughly 9.5 milliliters of peripheral blood. Per-sample PBMC isolation yielded at least 7 million cells. Study-wide points: Diversity estimates from one million T cells were considered underestimates.

The rearrangement links TRBV29-1 to TRBJ2-7; D perhaps matches TRBD2 (6 bases). Input material: blood. The sequence was collected from a woman over 75 in good health. CDR3 amino acids: CSVAPQRAFYNEQYF. The CDR3 DNA follows: TGCAGCGTTGCGCCCCAGCGGGCATTTTACAATGAGCAGTACTTC.